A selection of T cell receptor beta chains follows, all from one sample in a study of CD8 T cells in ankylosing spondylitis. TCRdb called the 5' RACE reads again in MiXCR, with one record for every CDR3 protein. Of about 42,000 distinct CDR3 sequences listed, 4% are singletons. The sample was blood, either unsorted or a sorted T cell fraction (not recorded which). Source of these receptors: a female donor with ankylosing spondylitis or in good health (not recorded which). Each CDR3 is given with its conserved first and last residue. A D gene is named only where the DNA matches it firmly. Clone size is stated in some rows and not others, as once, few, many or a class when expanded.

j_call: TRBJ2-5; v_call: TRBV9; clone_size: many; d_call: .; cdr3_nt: TGTGCCAGCAGCGGGGGACTGCAAGAGACCCAGTACTTC; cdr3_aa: CASSGGLQETQYF
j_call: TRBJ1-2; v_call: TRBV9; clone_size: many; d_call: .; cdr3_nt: TGTGCCAGCAGCGAGGTGAACAGGGAGGGGCTTGGCTACACCTTC; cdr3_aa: CASSEVNREGLGYTF
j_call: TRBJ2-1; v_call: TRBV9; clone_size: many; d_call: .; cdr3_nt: TGTGCCAGCAGCACCCGAGCAGGCCAACCCTACAATGAGCAGTTCTTC; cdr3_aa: CASSTRAGQPYNEQFF
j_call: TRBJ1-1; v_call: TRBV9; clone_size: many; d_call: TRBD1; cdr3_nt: TGTGCCAGCAGCTCCGGGACAGGGGGTAACACTGAAGCTTTCTTT; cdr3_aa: CASSSGTGGNTEAFF
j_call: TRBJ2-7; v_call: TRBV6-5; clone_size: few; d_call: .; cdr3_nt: TGTGCCGGACCGTCAACAGTGAACGAGCAGTACTTC; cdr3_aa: CAGPSTVNEQYF
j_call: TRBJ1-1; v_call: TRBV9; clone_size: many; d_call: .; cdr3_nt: TGTGCCAGCAGCGCGAGGGAAGGGGAGAGGACTGAAGCTTTCTTT; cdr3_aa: CASSAREGERTEAFF
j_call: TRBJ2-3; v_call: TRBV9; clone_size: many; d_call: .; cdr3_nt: TGTGCCAGCAGCCCTACCGGGGTCGCGGTAGATACGCAGTATTTT; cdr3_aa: CASSPTGVAVDTQYF
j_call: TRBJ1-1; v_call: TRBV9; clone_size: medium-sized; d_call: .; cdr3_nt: TGTGCCAGCAGCGCCAACCTCCGGGCCTCTCAAAACACTGAAGCTTTCTTT; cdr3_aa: CASSANLRASQNTEAFF
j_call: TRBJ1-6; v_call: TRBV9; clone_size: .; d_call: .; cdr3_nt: TGTGCCAGCAGCGTAGGAGATAATTCACCCCTCCACTTT; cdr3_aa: CASSVGDNSPLHF
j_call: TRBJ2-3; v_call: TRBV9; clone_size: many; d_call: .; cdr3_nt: TGTGCCAGCAGCGGGGTGGGGGGGGCCTCAGATACGCAGTATTTT; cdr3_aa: CASSGVGGASDTQYF
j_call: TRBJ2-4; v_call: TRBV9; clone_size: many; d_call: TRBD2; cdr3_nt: TGTGCCAGCAGCGTAGACCCTAGCGGGGGGGGAAACATTCAGTACTTC; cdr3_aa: CASSVDPSGGGNIQYF
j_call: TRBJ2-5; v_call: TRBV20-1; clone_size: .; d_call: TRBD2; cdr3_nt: TGCAGTGCTAGAGATCCTAGCGGGGGGGCCCAGGAGACCCAGTACTTC; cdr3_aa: CSARDPSGGAQETQYF
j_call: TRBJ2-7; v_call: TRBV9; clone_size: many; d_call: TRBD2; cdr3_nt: TGTGCCAGCAGCGTAGGATCTAGCGGGGGTTCCTACGAGCAGTACTTC; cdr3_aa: CASSVGSSGGSYEQYF
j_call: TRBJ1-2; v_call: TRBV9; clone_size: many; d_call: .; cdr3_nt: TGTGCCAGCAGCGCAGGGACGTTCGAAGCGGATGGCTACACCTTC; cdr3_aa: CASSAGTFEADGYTF
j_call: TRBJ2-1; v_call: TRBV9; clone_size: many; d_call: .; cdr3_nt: TGTGCCAGCAGCGTTTCGACAACCTACAATGAGCAGTTCTTC; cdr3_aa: CASSVSTTYNEQFF
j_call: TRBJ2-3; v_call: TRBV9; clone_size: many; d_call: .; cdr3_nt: TGTGCCAGCAGCGTAGACAGGTACACAGATACGCAGTATTTT; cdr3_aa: CASSVDRYTDTQYF
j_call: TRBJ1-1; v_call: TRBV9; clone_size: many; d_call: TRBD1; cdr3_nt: TGTGCCAGCAGCCTGGGACAGTTCAACACTGAAGCTTTCTTT; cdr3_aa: CASSLGQFNTEAFF
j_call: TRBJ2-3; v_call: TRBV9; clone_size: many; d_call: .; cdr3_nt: TGTGCCAGCAGCGTAGAAGGCAGAGATACGCAGTATTTT; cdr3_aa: CASSVEGRDTQYF
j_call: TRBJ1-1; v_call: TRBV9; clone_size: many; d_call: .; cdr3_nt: TGTGCCAGCAGCGCACAGGTGAACACTGAAGCTTTCTTT; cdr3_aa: CASSAQVNTEAFF
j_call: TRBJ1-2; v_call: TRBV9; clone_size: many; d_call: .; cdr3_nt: TGTGCCAGCAGCGTCGACTATGGCTACACCTTC; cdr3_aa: CASSVDYGYTF
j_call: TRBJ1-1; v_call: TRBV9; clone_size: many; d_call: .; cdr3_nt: TGTGCCAGCAGCGTAGGGGGGAGATTCGACCAGGTGAACACTGAAGCTTTCTTT; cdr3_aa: CASSVGGRFDQVNTEAFF
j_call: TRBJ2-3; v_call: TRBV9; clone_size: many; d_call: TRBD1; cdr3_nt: TGTGCCAGCAGCCTCGGACAGGGTCCAGATACGCAGTATTTT; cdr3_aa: CASSLGQGPDTQYF
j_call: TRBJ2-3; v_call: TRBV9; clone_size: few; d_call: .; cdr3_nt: TGTGCCAGCAGCCGGAGGGGGCTCTACACAGATACGCAGTATTTT; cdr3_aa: CASSRRGLYTDTQYF
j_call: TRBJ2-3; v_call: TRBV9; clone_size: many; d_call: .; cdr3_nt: TGTGCCAGCAGCGTAAGTCCTACAGATACGCAGTATTTT; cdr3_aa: CASSVSPTDTQYF
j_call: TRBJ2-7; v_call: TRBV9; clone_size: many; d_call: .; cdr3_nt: TGTGCCAGCAGCCCAAATTCGGCCTACGAGCAGTACTTC; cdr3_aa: CASSPNSAYEQYF
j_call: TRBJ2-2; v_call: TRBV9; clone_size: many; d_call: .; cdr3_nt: TGTGCCAGCAGCGCCCGGGCGTCAGGGACCGGGGAGCTGTTTTTT; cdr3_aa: CASSARASGTGELFF
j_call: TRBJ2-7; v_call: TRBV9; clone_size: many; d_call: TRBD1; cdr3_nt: TGTGCCAGCAGCGTAGACGGGACAGCGGCGTACGAGCAGTACTTC; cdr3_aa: CASSVDGTAAYEQYF
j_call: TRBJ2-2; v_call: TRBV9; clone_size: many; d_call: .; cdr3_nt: TGTGCCAGCAGCGTAGACAGGGTGGCTACCGGGGAGCTGTTTTTT; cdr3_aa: CASSVDRVATGELFF
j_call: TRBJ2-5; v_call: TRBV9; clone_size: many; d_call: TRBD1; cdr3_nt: TGTGCCAGCAGCCTGGGGACAGCCTATCAAGAGACCCAGTACTTC; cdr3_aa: CASSLGTAYQETQYF
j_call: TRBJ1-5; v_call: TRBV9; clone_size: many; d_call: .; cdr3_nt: TGTGCCAGCAGCGTAGGCGTGGCTAGCAATCAGCCCCAGCATTTT; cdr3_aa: CASSVGVASNQPQHF
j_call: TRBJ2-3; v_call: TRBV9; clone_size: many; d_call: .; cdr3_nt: TGTGCCAGCAGCCCAACGTTCCCGGTGCCAGATACGCAGTATTTT; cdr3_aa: CASSPTFPVPDTQYF
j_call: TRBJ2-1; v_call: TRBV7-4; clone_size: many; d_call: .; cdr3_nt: TGTGCCAGCAGCATGGCACTACAGGTCTACAATGAGCAGTTCTTC; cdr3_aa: CASSMALQVYNEQFF
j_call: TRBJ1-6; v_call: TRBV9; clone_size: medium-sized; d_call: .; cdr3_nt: TGTGCCAGCAGCGTAACAGGGAATTCACCCCTCCACTTT; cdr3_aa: CASSVTGNSPLHF
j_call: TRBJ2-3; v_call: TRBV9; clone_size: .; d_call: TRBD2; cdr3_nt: TGTGCCAGCAGCTGGGGACTAGCGGGAGACACAGATACGCAGTATTTT; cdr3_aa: CASSWGLAGDTDTQYF
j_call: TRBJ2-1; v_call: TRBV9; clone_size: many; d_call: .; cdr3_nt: TGTGCCAGCAGCGCCTTTGAAGAGAGCTACAATGAGCAGTTCTTC; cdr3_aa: CASSAFEESYNEQFF
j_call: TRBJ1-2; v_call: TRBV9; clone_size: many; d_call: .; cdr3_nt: TGTGCCAGCAGCGTAGGGACAGTGGATTTCGGCTACACCTTC; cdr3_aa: CASSVGTVDFGYTF
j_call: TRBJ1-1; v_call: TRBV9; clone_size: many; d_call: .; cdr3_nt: TGTGCCAGCAGCGCCGAGTCGAACACTGAAGCTTTCTTT; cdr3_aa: CASSAESNTEAFF
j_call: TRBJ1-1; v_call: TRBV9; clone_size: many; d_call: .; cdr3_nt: TGTGCCAGCAGCGTAGGGGCACAGAACACTGAAGCTTTCTTT; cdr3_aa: CASSVGAQNTEAFF
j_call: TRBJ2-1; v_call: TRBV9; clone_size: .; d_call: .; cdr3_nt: TGTGCCAGCAGCGGTACAGGATACAATGAGCAGTTCTTC; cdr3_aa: CASSGTGYNEQFF
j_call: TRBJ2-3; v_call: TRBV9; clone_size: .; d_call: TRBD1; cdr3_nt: TGTGCCAGCAGCCCCGTGGGGACAGGGGACACCTATACGCAGTATTTT; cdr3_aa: CASSPVGTGDTYTQYF
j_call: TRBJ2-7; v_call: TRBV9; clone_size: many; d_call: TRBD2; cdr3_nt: TGTGCCAGCAGCCCCGGGACTAGCGGGTTCCAATCCTACGAGCAGTACTTC; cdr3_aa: CASSPGTSGFQSYEQYF
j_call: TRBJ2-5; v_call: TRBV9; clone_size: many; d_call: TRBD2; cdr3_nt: TGTGCCAGCAGCGCGCATCGAACGGGGGGGGAGACCCAGTACTTC; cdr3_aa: CASSAHRTGGETQYF
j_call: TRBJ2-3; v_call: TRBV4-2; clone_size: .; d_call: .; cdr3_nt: TGTGTCAGCTGGCAGCAGAATACGCAGTATTTT; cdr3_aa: CVSWQQNTQYF
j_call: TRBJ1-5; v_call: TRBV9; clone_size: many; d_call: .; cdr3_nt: TGTGCCAGCAGCGTAGGGGCCGGACAGAGCAATCAGCCCCAGCATTTT; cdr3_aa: CASSVGAGQSNQPQHF
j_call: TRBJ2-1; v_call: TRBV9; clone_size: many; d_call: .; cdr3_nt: TGTGCCAGCAGCGAGAGCGGGTCCAACAATGAGCAGTTCTTC; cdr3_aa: CASSESGSNNEQFF
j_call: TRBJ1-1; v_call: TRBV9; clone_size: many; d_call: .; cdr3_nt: TGTGCCAGCAGCGCCCGAGGGGGGGACCACACTGAAGCTTTCTTT; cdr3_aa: CASSARGGDHTEAFF
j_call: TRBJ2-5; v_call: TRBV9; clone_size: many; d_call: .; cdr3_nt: TGTGCCAGCAGCGTAGACCCGGGGGCCGAGACCCAGTACTTC; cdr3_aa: CASSVDPGAETQYF
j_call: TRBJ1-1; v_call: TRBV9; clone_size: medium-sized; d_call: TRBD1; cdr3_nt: TGTGCCAGCAGCCCGACAGGGTCAAACACTGAAGCTTTCTTT; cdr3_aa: CASSPTGSNTEAFF
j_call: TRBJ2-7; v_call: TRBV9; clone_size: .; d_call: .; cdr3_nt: TGTGCCAGCAGCGTAGGGGGTCAGGGCGAGCAGTACTTC; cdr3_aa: CASSVGGQGEQYF
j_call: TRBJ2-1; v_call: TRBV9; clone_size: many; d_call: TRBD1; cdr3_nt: TGTGCCAGCAGCGTAGATAACAGGGGGCCCGACAATGAGCAGTTCTTC; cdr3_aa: CASSVDNRGPDNEQFF
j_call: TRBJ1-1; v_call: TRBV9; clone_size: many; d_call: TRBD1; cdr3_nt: TGTGCCAGCAGCGGGGGACAGGGAGGGACTGAAGCTTTCTTT; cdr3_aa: CASSGGQGGTEAFF
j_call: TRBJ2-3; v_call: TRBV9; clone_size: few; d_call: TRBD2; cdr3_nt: TGTGCCAGCAGCCTCAGACTTCTAGCGGGGGGTATCACAGATACGCAGTATTTT; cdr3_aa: CASSLRLLAGGITDTQYF
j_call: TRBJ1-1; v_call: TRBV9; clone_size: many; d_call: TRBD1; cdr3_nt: TGTGCCAGCAGCGTACAGGGGGCGGCGAACACTGAAGCTTTCTTT; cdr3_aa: CASSVQGAANTEAFF